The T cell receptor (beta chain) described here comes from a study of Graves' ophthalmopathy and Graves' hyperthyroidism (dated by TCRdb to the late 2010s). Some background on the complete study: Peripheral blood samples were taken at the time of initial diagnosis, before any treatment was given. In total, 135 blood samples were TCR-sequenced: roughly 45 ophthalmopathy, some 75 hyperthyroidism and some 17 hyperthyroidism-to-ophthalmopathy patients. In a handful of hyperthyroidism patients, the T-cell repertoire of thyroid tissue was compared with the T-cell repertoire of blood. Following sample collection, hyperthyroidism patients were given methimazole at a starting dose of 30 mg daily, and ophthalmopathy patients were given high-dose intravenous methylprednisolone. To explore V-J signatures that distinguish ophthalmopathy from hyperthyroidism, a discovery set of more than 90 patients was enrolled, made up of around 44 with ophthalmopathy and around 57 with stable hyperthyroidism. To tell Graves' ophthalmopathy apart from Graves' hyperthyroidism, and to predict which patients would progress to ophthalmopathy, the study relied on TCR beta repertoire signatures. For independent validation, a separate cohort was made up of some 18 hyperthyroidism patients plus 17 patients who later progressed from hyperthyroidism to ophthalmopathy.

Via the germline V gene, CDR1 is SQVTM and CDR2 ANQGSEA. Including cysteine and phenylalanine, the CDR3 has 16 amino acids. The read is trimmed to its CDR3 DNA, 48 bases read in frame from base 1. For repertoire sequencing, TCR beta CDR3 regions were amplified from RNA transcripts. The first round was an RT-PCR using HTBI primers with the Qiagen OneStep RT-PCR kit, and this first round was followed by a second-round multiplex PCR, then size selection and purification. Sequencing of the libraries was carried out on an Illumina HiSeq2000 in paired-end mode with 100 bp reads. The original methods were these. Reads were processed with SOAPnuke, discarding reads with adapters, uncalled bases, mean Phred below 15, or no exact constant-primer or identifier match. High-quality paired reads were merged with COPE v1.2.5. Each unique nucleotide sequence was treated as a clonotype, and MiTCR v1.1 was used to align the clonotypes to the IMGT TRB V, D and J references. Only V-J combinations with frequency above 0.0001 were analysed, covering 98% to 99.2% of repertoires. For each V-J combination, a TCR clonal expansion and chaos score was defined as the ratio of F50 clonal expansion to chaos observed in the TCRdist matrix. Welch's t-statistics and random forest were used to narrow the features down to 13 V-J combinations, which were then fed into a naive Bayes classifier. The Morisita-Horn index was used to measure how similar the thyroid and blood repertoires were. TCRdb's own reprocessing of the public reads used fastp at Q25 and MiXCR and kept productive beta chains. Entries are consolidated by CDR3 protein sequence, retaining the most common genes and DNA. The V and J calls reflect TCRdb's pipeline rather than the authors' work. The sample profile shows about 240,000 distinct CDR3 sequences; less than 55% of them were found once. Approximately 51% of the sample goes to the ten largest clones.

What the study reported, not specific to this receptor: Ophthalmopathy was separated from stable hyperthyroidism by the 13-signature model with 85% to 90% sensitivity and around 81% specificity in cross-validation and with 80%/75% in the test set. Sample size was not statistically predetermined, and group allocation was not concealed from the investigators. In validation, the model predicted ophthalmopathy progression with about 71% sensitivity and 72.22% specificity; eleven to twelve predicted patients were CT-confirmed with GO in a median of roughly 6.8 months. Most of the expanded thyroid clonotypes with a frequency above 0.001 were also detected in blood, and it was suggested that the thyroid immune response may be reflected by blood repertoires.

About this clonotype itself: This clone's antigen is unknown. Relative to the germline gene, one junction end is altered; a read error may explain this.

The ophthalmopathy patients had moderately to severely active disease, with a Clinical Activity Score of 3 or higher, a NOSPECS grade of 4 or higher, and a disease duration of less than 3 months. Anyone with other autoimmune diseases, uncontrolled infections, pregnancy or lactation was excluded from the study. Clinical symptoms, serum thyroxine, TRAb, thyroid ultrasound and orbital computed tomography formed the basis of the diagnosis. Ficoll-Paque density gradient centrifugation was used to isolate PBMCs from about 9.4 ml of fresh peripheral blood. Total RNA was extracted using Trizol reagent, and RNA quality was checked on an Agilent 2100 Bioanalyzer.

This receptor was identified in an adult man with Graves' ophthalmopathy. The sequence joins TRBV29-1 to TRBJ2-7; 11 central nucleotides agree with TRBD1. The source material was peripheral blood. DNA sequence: TGCAGCGTTGACTCCTTGGACAGGGGGCGAGGGGGAGAGCGGTACTTC. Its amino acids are CSVDSLDRGRGGERYF.